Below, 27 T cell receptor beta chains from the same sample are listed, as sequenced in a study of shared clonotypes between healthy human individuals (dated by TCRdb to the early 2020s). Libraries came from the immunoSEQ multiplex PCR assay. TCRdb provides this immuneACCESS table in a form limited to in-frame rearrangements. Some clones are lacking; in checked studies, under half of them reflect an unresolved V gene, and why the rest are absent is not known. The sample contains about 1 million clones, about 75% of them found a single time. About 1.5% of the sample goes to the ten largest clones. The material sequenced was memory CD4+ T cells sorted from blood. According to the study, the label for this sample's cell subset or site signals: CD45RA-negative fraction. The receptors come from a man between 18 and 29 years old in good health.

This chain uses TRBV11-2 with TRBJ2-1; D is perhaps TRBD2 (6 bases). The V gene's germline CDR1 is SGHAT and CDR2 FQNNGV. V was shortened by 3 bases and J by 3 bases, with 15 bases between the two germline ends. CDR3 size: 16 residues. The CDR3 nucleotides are TGTGCCAGCAGCTTCAATAGCGGAAAATTCTACAATGAGCAGTTCTTC. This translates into CASSFNSGKFYNEQFF.

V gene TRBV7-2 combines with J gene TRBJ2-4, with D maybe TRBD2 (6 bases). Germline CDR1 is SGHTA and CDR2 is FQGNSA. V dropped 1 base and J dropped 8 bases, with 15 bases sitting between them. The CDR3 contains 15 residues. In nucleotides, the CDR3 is TGTGCCAGCAGCTTAGAAACGACTAGTTCTCACATTCAGTACTTC. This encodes CASSLETTSSHIQYF. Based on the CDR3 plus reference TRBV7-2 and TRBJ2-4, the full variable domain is GAGVSQSPSNKVTEKGKDVELRCDPISGHTALYWYRQSLGQGLEFLIYFQGNSAPDKSGLPSDRFSAERTGGSVSTLTIQRTQQEDSAVYLCASSLETTSSHIQYFGAGTRLSVL.

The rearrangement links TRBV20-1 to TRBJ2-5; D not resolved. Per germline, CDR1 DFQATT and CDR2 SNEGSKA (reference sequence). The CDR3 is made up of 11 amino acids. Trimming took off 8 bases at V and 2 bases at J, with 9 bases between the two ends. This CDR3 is CSRASQETQYF. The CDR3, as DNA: TGCAGTCGAGCGTCACAAGAGACCCAGTACTTC.

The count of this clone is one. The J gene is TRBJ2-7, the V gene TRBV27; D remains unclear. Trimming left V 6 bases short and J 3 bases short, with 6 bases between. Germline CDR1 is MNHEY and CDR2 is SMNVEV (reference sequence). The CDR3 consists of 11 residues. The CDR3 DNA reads TGTGCCAGCAGACCTTTCTACGAGCAGTACTTC. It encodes CASRPFYEQYF.

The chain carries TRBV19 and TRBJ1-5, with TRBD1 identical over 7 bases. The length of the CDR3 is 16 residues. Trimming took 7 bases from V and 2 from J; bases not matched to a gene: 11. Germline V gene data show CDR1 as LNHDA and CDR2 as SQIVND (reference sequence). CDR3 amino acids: CASNSGQLMGNQPQHF. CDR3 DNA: TGTGCCAGTAATTCGGGACAGCTCATGGGCAATCAGCCCCAGCATTTT.

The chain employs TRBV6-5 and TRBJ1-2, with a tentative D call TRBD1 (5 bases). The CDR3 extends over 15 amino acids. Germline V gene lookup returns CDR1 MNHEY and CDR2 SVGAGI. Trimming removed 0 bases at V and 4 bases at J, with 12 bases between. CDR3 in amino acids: CASSYSVGVTYGYTF. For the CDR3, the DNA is TGTGCCAGCAGTTACTCGGTGGGGGTAACCTATGGCTACACCTTC.

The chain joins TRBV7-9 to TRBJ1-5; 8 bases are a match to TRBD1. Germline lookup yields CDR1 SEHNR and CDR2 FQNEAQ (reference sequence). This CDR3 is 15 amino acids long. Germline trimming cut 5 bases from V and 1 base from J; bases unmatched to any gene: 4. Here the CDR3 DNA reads TGTGCCAGCAGCGAACAGGGGGTCAGCAATCAGCCCCAGCATTTT. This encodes CASSEQGVSNQPQHF.

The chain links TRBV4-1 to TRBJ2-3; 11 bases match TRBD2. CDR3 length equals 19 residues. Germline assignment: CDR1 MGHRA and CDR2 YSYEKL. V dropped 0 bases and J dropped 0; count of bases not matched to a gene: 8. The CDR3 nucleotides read TGCGCCAGCAGCCAAGATGGACTAGCGGGCGGACTTAGCACAGATACGCAGTATTTT. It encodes CASSQDGLAGGLSTDTQYF.

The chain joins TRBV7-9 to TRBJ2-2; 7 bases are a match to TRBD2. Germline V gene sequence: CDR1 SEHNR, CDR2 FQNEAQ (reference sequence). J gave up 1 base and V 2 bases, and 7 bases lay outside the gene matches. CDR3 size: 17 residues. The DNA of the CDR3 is TGTGCCAGCAGCTTACCAGCGGGGACCCAGAACACCGGGGAGCTGTTTTTT. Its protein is CASSLPAGTQNTGELFF.

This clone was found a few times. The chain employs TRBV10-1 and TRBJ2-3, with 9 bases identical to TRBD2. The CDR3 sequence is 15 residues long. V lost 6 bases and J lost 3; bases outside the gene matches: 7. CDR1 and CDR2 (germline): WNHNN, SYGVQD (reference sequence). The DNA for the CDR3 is TGCGCCAGCAGCGCTAGCGGGACGGGAACAGATACGCAGTATTTT. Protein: CASSASGTGTDTQYF.

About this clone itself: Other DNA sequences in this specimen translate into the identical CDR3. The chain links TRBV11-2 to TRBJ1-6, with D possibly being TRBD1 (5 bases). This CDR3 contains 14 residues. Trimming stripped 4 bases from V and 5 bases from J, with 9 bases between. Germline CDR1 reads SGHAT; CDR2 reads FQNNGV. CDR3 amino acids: CASSSQGNNSPLHF. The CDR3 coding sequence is TGTGCCAGCAGCTCGCAGGGAAATAATTCACCCCTCCACTTT.

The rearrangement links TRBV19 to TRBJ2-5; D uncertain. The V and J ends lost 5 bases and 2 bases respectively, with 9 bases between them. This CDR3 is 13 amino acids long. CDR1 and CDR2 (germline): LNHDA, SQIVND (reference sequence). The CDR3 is CASSPEIQETQYF. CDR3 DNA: TGTGCCAGTAGTCCGGAAATTCAAGAGACCCAGTACTTC.

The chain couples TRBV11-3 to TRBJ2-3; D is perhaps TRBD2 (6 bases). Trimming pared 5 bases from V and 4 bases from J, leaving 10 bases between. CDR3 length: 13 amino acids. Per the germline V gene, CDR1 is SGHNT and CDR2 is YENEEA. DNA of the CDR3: TGTGCCAGCAGCCTCCGGGACTCAGATACGCAGTATTTT. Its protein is CASSLRDSDTQYF.

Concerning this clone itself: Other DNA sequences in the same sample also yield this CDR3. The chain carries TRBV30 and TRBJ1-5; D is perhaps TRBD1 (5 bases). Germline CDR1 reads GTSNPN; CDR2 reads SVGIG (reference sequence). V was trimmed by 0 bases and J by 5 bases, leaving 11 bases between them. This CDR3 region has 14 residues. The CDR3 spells CAWSVRGSYQPQHF. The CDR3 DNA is TGTGCCTGGAGTGTACGGGGCAGCTATCAGCCCCAGCATTTT. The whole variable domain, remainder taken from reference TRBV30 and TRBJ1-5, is SQTIHQWPATLVQPVGSPLSLECTVEGTSNPNLYWYRQAAGRGLQLLFYSVGIGQISSEVPQNLSASRPQDRQFILSSKKLLLSDSGFYLCAWSVRGSYQPQHFGDGTRLSIL.

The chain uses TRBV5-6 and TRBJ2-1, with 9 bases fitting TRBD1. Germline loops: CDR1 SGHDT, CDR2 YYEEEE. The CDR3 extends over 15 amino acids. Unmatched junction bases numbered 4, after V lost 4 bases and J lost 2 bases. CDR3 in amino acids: CASSIQGAAYNEQFF. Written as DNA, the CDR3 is TGTGCCAGCAGCATACAGGGGGCGGCCTACAATGAGCAGTTCTTC. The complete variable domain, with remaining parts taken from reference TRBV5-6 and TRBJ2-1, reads DAGVTQSPTHLIKTRGQQVTLRCSPKSGHDTVSWYQQALGQGPQFIFQYYEEEERQRGNFPDRFSGHQFPNYSSELNVNALLLGDSALYLCASSIQGAAYNEQFFGPGTRLTVL.

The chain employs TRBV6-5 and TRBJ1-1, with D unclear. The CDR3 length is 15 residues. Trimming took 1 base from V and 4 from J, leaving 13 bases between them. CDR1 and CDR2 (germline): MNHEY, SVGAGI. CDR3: CASSYLDPGSTEAFF. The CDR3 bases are TGTGCCAGCAGTTACTTGGACCCCGGGTCCACTGAAGCTTTCTTT.

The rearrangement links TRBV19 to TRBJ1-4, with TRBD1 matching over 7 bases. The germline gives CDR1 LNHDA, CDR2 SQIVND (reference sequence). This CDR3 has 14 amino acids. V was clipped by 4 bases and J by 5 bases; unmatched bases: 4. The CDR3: CASSTGGLNEKLFF. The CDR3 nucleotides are TGTGCCAGTAGTACAGGGGGTTTAAATGAAAAACTGTTTTTT.

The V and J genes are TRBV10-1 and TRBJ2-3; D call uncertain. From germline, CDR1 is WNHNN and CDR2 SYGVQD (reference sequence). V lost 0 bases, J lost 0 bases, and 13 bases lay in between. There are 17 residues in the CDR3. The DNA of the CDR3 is TGCGCCAGCAGTGAGTCGGTCCCCTTCAATAGCACAGATACGCAGTATTTT. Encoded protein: CASSESVPFNSTDTQYF.

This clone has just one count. This CDR3 reads CASSRGNTGELFF. DNA of the CDR3: TGTGCCAGCTCACGGGGGAACACCGGGGAGCTGTTTTTT. The chain uses TRBV18 and TRBJ2-2; D is undetermined. CDR3 length: 13 residues. V was pared by 4 bases and J by 1 base, with 4 bases between. CDR1 is KGHSH, CDR2 LQKENI, per germline.

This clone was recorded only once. CDR3 region: CASSPGRETQYF. The CDR3 coding sequence is TGTGCCAGCAGTCCCGGGCGAGAGACCCAGTACTTC. V and J are TRBV27 and TRBJ2-5; D call uncertain. Germline V gene data show CDR1 as MNHEY and CDR2 as SMNVEV (reference sequence). The V end was cut by 5 bases, the J end by 4 bases, with 8 bases between. The CDR3 spans 12 residues.

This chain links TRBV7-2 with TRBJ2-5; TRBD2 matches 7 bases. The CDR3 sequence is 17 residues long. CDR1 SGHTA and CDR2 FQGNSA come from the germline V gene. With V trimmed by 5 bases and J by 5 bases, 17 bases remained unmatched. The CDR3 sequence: CASSQALGAGAQETQYF. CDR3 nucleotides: TGTGCCAGCAGCCAGGCTCTCGGGGCGGGAGCACAGGAGACCCAGTACTTC.

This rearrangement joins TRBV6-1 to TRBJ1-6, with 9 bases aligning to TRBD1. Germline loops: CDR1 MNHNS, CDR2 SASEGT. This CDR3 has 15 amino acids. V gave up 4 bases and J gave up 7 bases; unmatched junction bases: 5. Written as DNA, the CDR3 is TGTGCCAGCAGTGCCTCGGGACAGGGAAATTCACCCCTCCACTTT. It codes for CASSASGQGNSPLHF.

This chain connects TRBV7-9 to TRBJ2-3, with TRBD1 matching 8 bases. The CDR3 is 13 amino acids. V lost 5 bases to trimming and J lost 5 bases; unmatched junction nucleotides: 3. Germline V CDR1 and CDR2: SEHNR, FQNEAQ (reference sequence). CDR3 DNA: TGTGCCAGCAGCCTCGGACAGGGAGATACGCAGTATTTT. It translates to CASSLGQGDTQYF.

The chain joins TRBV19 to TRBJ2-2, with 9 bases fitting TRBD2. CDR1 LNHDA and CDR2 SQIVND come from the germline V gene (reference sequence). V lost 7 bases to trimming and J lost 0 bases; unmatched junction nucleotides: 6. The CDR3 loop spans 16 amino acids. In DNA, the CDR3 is TGTGCCAGTATAGATAGCGGGGGCCCGAACACCGGGGAGCTGTTTTTT. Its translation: CASIDSGGPNTGELFF.

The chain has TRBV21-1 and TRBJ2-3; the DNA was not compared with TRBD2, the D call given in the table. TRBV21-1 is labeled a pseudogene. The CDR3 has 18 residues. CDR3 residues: CASSSPGGLGAKEDTQYF. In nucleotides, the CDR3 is TGTGCCAGCAGCAGCCCGGGGGGACTGGGGGCCAAAGAGGATACGCAGTATTTT.

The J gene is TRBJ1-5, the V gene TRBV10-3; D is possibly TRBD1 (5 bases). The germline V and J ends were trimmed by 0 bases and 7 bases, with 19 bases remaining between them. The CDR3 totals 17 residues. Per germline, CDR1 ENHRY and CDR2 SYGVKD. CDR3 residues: CAISESRDGWGRQPQHF. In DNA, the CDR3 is TGTGCCATCAGTGAGTCGCGGGACGGGTGGGGAAGGCAGCCCCAGCATTTT.

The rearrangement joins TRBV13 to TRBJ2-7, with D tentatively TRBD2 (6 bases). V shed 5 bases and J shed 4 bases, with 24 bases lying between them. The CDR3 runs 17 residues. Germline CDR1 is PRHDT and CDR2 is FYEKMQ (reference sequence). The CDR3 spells CASSPGWGEVSIYEQYF. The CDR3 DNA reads TGTGCCAGCAGCCCCGGATGGGGGGAGGTCTCGATATACGAGCAGTACTTC.